This T cell receptor (beta chain) was identified during a study of cytomegalovirus exposure and HLA in healthy donors. V lost 2 bases and J lost 2, with 8 bases in between. Germline V gives CDR1 SGHTA, CDR2 FQGNSA. CDR3 length: 14 amino acids. PCR involved 60 Vbeta and 13 Jbeta primers. The assay was immunoSEQ multiplex PCR, and TCRdb's table has in-frame clones only and misses some. The table shows approximately 190,000 clones, with roughly 82% occurring only once. The chain couples TRBV7-2 to TRBJ2-3; TRBD2 is a possible D gene (7 bases). The TCR comes from a woman between 45 and 65 years old in good health and CMV-seropositive. The sequenced sample was PBMCs. The CDR3 is CASSLRGATDTQYF. Written as DNA, the CDR3 is TGTGCCAGCAGCTTACGGGGGGCCACAGATACGCAGTATTTT.